The T cell receptor beta chain under discussion was sequenced for a study of response to subunit inactivated influenza vaccine. Overall study results and limits: Authors proposed each seasonal influenza vaccination draws in few new T cells.

With respect to this clonotype: Antigen unknown.

TCRdb re-called the RT-PCR reads with MiXCR, one entry per CDR3 protein. The data hold about 650,000 distinct CDR3 sequences, with 12% to 15% observed a single time. This receptor was obtained from a man aged 45-65 years who received an inactivated influenza vaccine. Sequencing used PBMCs from blood, obtained about 14 days before vaccination.

DNA for the CDR3: TGTGCCAGCAGCTCGGACAGTCATAGGGAGTTCTTC. Translated: CASSSDSHREFF. The chain is built from TRBV7-9 and TRBJ2-1; weak D call: TRBD1 (6 bases). Germline CDR1 reads SEHNR; CDR2 reads FQNEAQ (reference sequence). Trimming took 4 bases from V and 14 from J, leaving 15 bases between them. The CDR3 has 12 amino acids.